One and the same sample provided the 28 T cell receptor beta chains below, sequenced in a study of Graves' ophthalmopathy and Graves' hyperthyroidism. As the template, RNA transcripts were used to amplify TCR beta CDR3 regions. RT-PCR was first run with HTBI primers, then multiplex PCR in a second round. From the multiplex PCR reads, TCRdb called clonotypes with MiXCR, one entry per CDR3 protein. The table includes 260,000 or so distinct CDR3 sequences, 45% to 55% detected once. The material sequenced was peripheral blood. The receptors here all came from an adult man with Graves' ophthalmopathy.

This clonotype was seen a few times. The V gene is TRBV20-1, the J gene TRBJ1-2, with D maybe TRBD1 (5 bases). The V and J ends lost 1 base and 0 bases respectively, with 9 bases between them. The germline gives CDR1 DFQATT, CDR2 SNEGSKA (reference sequence). The CDR3 length is 14 residues. The CDR3 DNA reads TGCAGTGCTAGAGCCGGGACGGCTAACTATGGCTACACCTTC. This gives the protein CSARAGTANYGYTF.

This clonotype was counted a single time. A much larger clone differs by one base, so this may be a read error. This chain connects TRBV29-1 to TRBJ2-7; the match to TRBD1 covers 8 bases. The V gene's germline CDR1 is SQVTM and CDR2 ANQGSEA. The CDR3 spans 13 residues. Trimming took 6 bases from V and 5 from J; bases not matched to a gene: 9. This CDR3 is CSVGQGPRHEQYF. In DNA, the CDR3 is TGCAGCGTCGGACAGGGTCCCAGGCACGAGCAGTACTTC.

CDR3 region: CASSLVWTPQETQYF. The DNA for the CDR3 is TGTGCCAGCAGCTTAGTGTGGACGCCTCAAGAGACCCAGTACTTC. This chain joins TRBV7-8 and TRBJ2-5; no firm D call. Between the trimmed V and J ends, which lost 1 base and 2 bases, there was a span of 11 bases. The CDR3 consists of 15 residues. CDR1 is SGHVS, CDR2 FQNEAQ, per germline.

This chain uses TRBV10-2 with TRBJ2-5; TRBD1 might be the D (6 bases). CDR1 and CDR2 (germline): WSHSY, SAAADI. The V gene lost 8 bases and the J gene lost 5 bases, with 12 bases spanning the gap. CDR3 length: 12 residues. DNA for the CDR3: TGCGCCAGCTGTAACAGGGTTGAGACCCAGTACTTC. Its translation is CASCNRVETQYF.

The rearrangement links TRBV10-3 to TRBJ2-7, with 9 nucleotides matching TRBD1. Losses at the gene ends were 3 bases for V and 2 bases for J; bases not matched to a gene: 5. The germline V gene encodes CDR1 ENHRY and CDR2 SYGVKD. This CDR3 contains 15 residues. CDR3 nucleotide sequence: TGTGCCATCAGTGAAGGGACAGGGAGCGCCTACGAGCAGTACTTC. Translating it yields CAISEGTGSAYEQYF.

This clonotype was seen more than once but under ten times. CDR3 region: CATSDSRRGETALPQHF. CDR3 DNA: TGTGCCACCAGTGATTCCAGGAGGGGCGAGACAGCATTGCCCCAGCATTTT. The chain recombines TRBV24-1 with TRBJ1-5; perhaps TRBD1 as D (5 bases). Germline assignment: CDR1 KGHDR and CDR2 SFDVKD. Between the trimmed V and J ends, which lost 2 bases and 9 bases, there was a span of 22 bases. The CDR3 length is 17 residues.

The V gene is TRBV7-9, the J gene TRBJ1-2, with D uncertain. Germline CDR1 is SEHNR and CDR2 is FQNEAQ (reference sequence). CDR3 length equals 14 residues. Deletions cut 1 base from V and 8 bases from J, with 14 bases between. The CDR3 bases are TGTGCCAGCAGCTTAGAGCAGCTCGGGCGAGGCTACACCTTC. Protein: CASSLEQLGRGYTF. Full variable domain (remainder filled in from reference TRBV7-9 and TRBJ1-2): DTGVSQNPRHKITKRGQNVTFRCDPISEHNRLYWYRQTLGQGPEFLTYFQNEAQLEKSRLLSDRFSAERPKGSFSTLEIQRTEQGDSAMYLCASSLEQLGRGYTFGSGTRLTVV.

The V call is TRBV5-1, the J call TRBJ1-2, with D possibly TRBD1 on 6 matching bases. Per the germline V gene, CDR1 is SGHRS and CDR2 is YFSETQ. V was trimmed by 0 bases and J by 1 base, leaving 10 bases between them. The CDR3 sequence is 15 residues long. The CDR3, as DNA: TGCGCCAGCAGCTTGGAGGGGGGAATTAACTATGGCTACACCTTC. It yields the protein CASSLEGGINYGYTF.

Comment on this clonotype: At one end the junction does not follow the germline gene, possibly because of a read error. This chain joins TRBV10-3 and TRBJ1-5; D remains unclear. This CDR3 spans 14 amino acids. From germline, CDR1 is ENHRY and CDR2 SYGVKD. The CDR3 region has the DNA TGTGCCATCAGTGAGTCGACATCAAATCGGCCCCAGCATTTT. Its translation is CAISESTSNRPQHF.

This chain uses TRBV2 with TRBJ2-3, with 9 bases aligning to TRBD1. J was trimmed by 3 bases and V by 9 bases; bases with no gene match: 10. Germline loops: CDR1 SNHLY, CDR2 FYNNEI. The CDR3 consists of 15 residues. CDR3 amino acids: CASHPQGAQTDTQYF. The CDR3 DNA follows: TGTGCCAGTCACCCACAGGGGGCGCAGACAGATACGCAGTATTTT.

The chain has TRBV10-3 and TRBJ1-2; D unclear. V lost 5 bases and J 7 bases, leaving 5 bases between the germline ends. Germline values: CDR1 ENHRY, CDR2 SYGVKD. The CDR3 is 10 residues long. The CDR3 region is CAISYSGYTF. The DNA for the CDR3 is TGTGCCATCAGTTACTCTGGCTACACCTTC.

This clonotype was picked up one time. The chain is built from TRBV2 and TRBJ1-6, with 8 bases matching TRBD1. This CDR3 spans 14 amino acids. From germline, CDR1 is SNHLY and CDR2 FYNNEI. The trim removed 5 bases at V and 9 bases at J, leaving 6 bases unmatched. The chain's CDR3 is CASSTSRGLSPLHF. In DNA, the CDR3 is TGTGCCAGCAGTACTTCCAGGGGGCTTTCACCCCTCCACTTT.

The rearrangement uses TRBV7-9 and TRBJ2-5, with 9 positions matching TRBD2. This CDR3 is 15 amino acids long. V was clipped by 1 base and J by 7 bases; unmatched bases: 7. CDR1 is SEHNR and CDR2 is FQNEAQ in the germline V gene (reference sequence). In DNA, the CDR3 is TGTGCCAGCAGCTTAGATTTCCTAGCGGGACGGACCCAGTACTTC. The encoded protein is CASSLDFLAGRTQYF.

This clonotype has just a few counts. CDR3 in amino acids: CASIQGGDEQYF. The CDR3 bases are TGTGCCAGCATCCAGGGGGGAGACGAGCAGTACTTC. This chain connects TRBV2 to TRBJ2-7, with D tentatively TRBD1 (7 bases). The CDR3 length is 12 residues. The V gene's germline CDR1 is SNHLY and CDR2 FYNNEI. V was cut by 7 bases and J by 5 bases, with 12 bases left in between.

Only a few counts were recorded for this clonotype. CDR3 protein: CAIKGQQNTEAFF. Written as DNA, the CDR3 is TGTGCCATCAAGGGACAGCAGAACACTGAAGCTTTCTTT. This chain uses TRBV10-3 with TRBJ1-1; 7 nucleotides agree with TRBD1. The CDR3 length is 13 residues. V lost 7 bases to trimming and J lost 1 base; unmatched junction nucleotides: 3. Germline-derived CDR1 and CDR2 are ENHRY and SYGVKD.

In its sample, this clonotype was seen once. The CDR3: CSVELYTANTGELFF. The CDR3 nucleotides read TGCAGCGTTGAATTGTACACCGCGAACACCGGGGAGCTGTTTTTT. J is TRBJ2-2 and V is TRBV29-1; D unresolved. Germline values: CDR1 SQVTM, CDR2 ANQGSEA. The V gene lost 2 bases and the J gene lost 0 bases, with 10 bases spanning the gap. The CDR3 runs 15 residues.

This clonotype was seen more than once but under ten times. The V call is TRBV20-1, the J call TRBJ2-5; TRBD2 matches 7 bases. Germline CDR1 and CDR2: DFQATT and SNEGSKA (reference sequence). The CDR3 contains 14 residues. V lost 3 bases to trimming and J lost 5 bases; unmatched junction nucleotides: 9. This chain's CDR3 is CSASLIPGGETQYF. The CDR3 DNA reads as TGCAGTGCTAGCCTAATCCCGGGAGGCGAGACCCAGTACTTC.

This clonotype has just a few counts. This chain links TRBV29-1 with TRBJ1-2; D is unclear. V was pared by 7 bases and J by 5 bases, with 11 bases between. The CDR3 sequence is 11 residues long. Germline V lookup: CDR1 SQVTM, CDR2 ANQGSEA. CDR3: CSARGIYGYTF. CDR3 DNA: TGCAGCGCCCGAGGCATATATGGCTACACCTTC.

In this sample, this clonotype turned up a few times. The gene calls are TRBV6-2 or TRBV6-3 and TRBJ2-7; D is ambiguous. The length of the CDR3 is 13 residues. Germline V gene lookup returns CDR1 MNHEY and CDR2 SVGEGT. V was trimmed by 7 bases and J by 2 bases, leaving 12 bases between them. CDR3 DNA: TGTGCCAGCAAGCCCCACGGCACCTACGAGCAGTACTTC. Amino acids: CASKPHGTYEQYF.

This clonotype was seen more than once but under ten times. The J gene is TRBJ1-4, the V gene TRBV7-2; 10 bases are a match to TRBD1. The CDR3 is made up of 15 amino acids. J lost 9 bases, V lost 4 bases, and 8 bases had no gene match. The germline V gene has CDR1 SGHTA and CDR2 FQGNSA. The CDR3 spells CASSSSPGQGKKLFF. Written as DNA, the CDR3 is TGTGCCAGCAGCTCGTCGCCGGGACAGGGGAAAAAACTGTTTTTT.

The chain has TRBV9 and TRBJ2-6, with 7 bases lining up with TRBD1. V lost 4 bases and J lost 2; bases outside the gene matches: 6. Germline lookup yields CDR1 SGDLS and CDR2 YYNGEE. The CDR3 sequence is 16 residues long. The CDR3 nucleotides are TGTGCCAGCAGCAATACCGACAGGGCTGGGGCCAACGTCCTGACTTTC. Translated, it gives CASSNTDRAGANVLTF.

The V gene is TRBV19, the J gene TRBJ2-5; no reliable D call. The ends were cut back, 9 bases at V and 5 bases at J, with 13 bases in the middle. CDR3 length: 12 amino acids. Germline V gene sequence: CDR1 LNHDA, CDR2 SQIVND (reference sequence). CDR3 coding DNA: TGTGCCAGCTCACCAAATAGGGAGACCCAGTACTTC. This sequence encodes CASSPNRETQYF.

The V and J genes are TRBV5-6 and TRBJ1-2, with D maybe TRBD1 (6 bases). CDR3 length: 15 amino acids. Germline loops: CDR1 SGHDT, CDR2 YYEEEE. Trimming took off 5 bases at V and 2 bases at J, with 16 bases between the two ends. CDR3 protein: CASSSGLGANYGYTF. CDR3 sequence (DNA): TGTGCCAGCAGTTCGGGACTGGGGGCAAACTATGGCTACACCTTC. Variable domain in full (rest from reference TRBV5-6 and TRBJ1-2): DAGVTQSPTHLIKTRGQQVTLRCSPKSGHDTVSWYQQALGQGPQFIFQYYEEEERQRGNFPDRFSGHQFPNYSSELNVNALLLGDSALYLCASSSGLGANYGYTFGSGTRLTVV.

This clonotype has just one count. The genes are TRBV7-9 and TRBJ2-7, with TRBD1 matching 10 bases. V trimming: 3 bases; J trimming: 0 bases; junction bases outside the gene matches: 8. Germline values: CDR1 SEHNR, CDR2 FQNEAQ (reference sequence). The CDR3 is 17 amino acids. The CDR3 is CASSFRAGQGSSYEQYF. CDR3 in DNA: TGTGCCAGCAGCTTCCGAGCGGGACAGGGGTCCTCCTACGAGCAGTACTTC.

The rearrangement joins TRBV12-3 or TRBV12-4 to TRBJ1-3, with 9 nucleotides matching TRBD1. The CDR3 runs 16 residues. The trim removed 4 bases at V and 4 bases at J, leaving 8 bases unmatched. The CDR3 DNA is TGTGCCAGCAGTTACGAAACAGGGGGCTCAGGAAACACCATATATTTT. Translated, it gives CASSYETGGSGNTIYF.

The chain uses TRBV9 and TRBJ2-7; 8 bases align to TRBD1. V shed 4 bases, J shed 6 bases, and the junction held 6 bases outside the gene matches. The CDR3 runs to 13 residues. Germline loops: CDR1 SGDLS, CDR2 YYNGEE. CDR3 amino acids: CASSQGQGGEQYF. As DNA, the CDR3 is TGTGCCAGCAGCCAAGGACAGGGTGGCGAGCAGTACTTC.

This clonotype showed up just a few times. The chain uses TRBV6-5 and TRBJ2-7; D perhaps matches TRBD1 (5 bases). CDR1 is MNHEY, CDR2 SVGAGI, per germline. V lost 2 bases and J lost 2, with 7 bases in between. This CDR3 spans 13 amino acids. The CDR3 bases are TGTGCCAGCAGTTACGACAGAACCTACGAGCAGTACTTC. This gives the protein CASSYDRTYEQYF.

The chain uses TRBV5-1 and TRBJ2-7, with no clear D. V lost 0 bases, J lost 5 bases, and 6 bases lay in between. The germline gives CDR1 SGHRS, CDR2 YFSETQ. The CDR3 extends over 12 amino acids. In DNA form, the CDR3 reads TGCGCCAGCAGCTTGGACGTCAACGAGCAGTACTTC. It encodes CASSLDVNEQYF.